This T cell receptor beta chain was captured by sequencing in a study of shared clonotypes between healthy human individuals. Germline loops: CDR1 MNHEY, CDR2 SVGAGI. The CDR3 runs to 16 residues. The V end was cut by 2 bases, the J end by 1 base, with 14 bases between. This table comes from immunoSEQ multiplex PCR, and its TCRdb copy is limited to in-frame clones, with some not included. The table shows under 2,500,000 clones, with around 95% occurring only once. The TCR sequence derives from a young man in good health. Sequenced sample: naive CD4+ T cells sorted from blood. Subset in this sample: CD45RA+ positively selected. This chain links TRBV6-5 with TRBJ1-1; possibly TRBD1 for D (5 bases). Here the CDR3 DNA reads TGTGCCAGCAGTTACAGGGCGGGGACGGGGAACACTGAAGCTTTCTTT. This encodes CASSYRAGTGNTEAFF.